A single sample gave rise to the 11 T cell receptor beta chains below, sequenced in a study of control samples from healthy donors and cancer patients (dated by TCRdb to about 2020). The library was made by the immunoSEQ multiplex PCR assay. TCRdb stores this immuneACCESS table with in-frame sequences only. Part of the clones is absent; in the studies checked, under half of the shortfall reflects unresolved V genes, and no reason is known for the rest. For this sample the table gives approximately 82,000 clones, of which roughly 93% were detected only once. The top ten clones comprise around 1.3% of the sample. Input material: PBMCs. The receptors stem from a woman aged 40 to 49 with lung cancer.

V and J are TRBV2 and TRBJ2-6; tentative D call: TRBD1 (7 bases). Between the trimmed V and J ends, which lost 6 bases and 0 bases, there was a span of 15 bases. Germline V lookup: CDR1 SNHLY, CDR2 FYNNEI. The CDR3 is made up of 17 amino acids. CDR3 in amino acids: CASRRDRSSSGANVLTF. CDR3 nucleotide sequence: TGTGCCAGCAGGCGGGACAGATCCAGCTCTGGGGCCAACGTCCTGACTTTC.

This chain uses TRBV5-1 with TRBJ2-7; maybe TRBD1 (6 bases). Trimming left V 4 bases short and J 5 bases short, with 22 bases between. This CDR3 has 16 residues. Per germline, CDR1 SGHRS and CDR2 YFSETQ. The CDR3 nucleotides are TGCGCCAGCAGCACCGCCTATTCTGACAGGATCCACGAGCAGTACTTC. Protein product: CASSTAYSDRIHEQYF. Full variable domain (remainder filled in from reference TRBV5-1 and TRBJ2-7): KAGVTQTPRYLIKTRGQQVTLSCSPISGHRSVSWYQQTPGQGLQFLFEYFSETQRNKGNFPGRFSGRQFSNSRSEMNVSTLELGDSALYLCASSTAYSDRIHEQYFGPGTRLTVT.

V is TRBV6-6 and J is TRBJ2-2, with a tentative D call TRBD2 (6 bases). The CDR3 has 13 residues. V lost 6 bases and J lost 5, with 10 bases in between. The germline CDR1 and CDR2 sequences are MNHNY and SVGAGI (reference sequence). The CDR3 sequence: CASSPGTTGELFF. The CDR3 nucleotides are TGTGCCAGCAGCCCAGGGACTACCGGGGAGCTGTTTTTT.

This clone was found a few times. This chain connects TRBV19 to TRBJ1-1; D gene uncertain. CDR1 is LNHDA and CDR2 is SQIVND in the germline V gene (reference sequence). This CDR3 contains 15 residues. V lost 6 bases, J lost 1 base, and 15 bases lay in between. CDR3 sequence (DNA): TGTGCCAGTAGCGCCAGAGCGAAACCGAACACTGAAGCTTTCTTT. Translated: CASSARAKPNTEAFF.

The V and J genes are TRBV7-9 and TRBJ2-7; D not certain. The CDR3 length is 13 residues. Trimming shortened V by 5 bases and J by 1 base, and 9 bases separated the two germline ends. CDR1 and CDR2 from the germline V gene are SEHNR and FQNEAQ (reference sequence). Here the CDR3 DNA reads TGTGCCAGCAGCCCTCCGGGTTCCTACGAGCAGTACTTC. Translation gives CASSPPGSYEQYF.

V usage is TRBV19 and J usage is TRBJ2-4; 7 nucleotides agree with TRBD2. Germline V gene sequence: CDR1 LNHDA, CDR2 SQIVND (reference sequence). Trimming cost V 6 bases and J 7 bases; bases outside gene matches: 6. The CDR3 loop spans 13 amino acids. This chain's CDR3 is CASSAGVMNIQYF. In DNA, the CDR3 is TGTGCCAGTAGCGCGGGGGTGATGAACATTCAGTACTTC. The full variable domain, completed using reference TRBV19 and TRBJ2-4, is DGGITQSPKYLFRKEGQNVTLSCEQNLNHDAMYWYRQDPGQGLRLIYYSQIVNDFQKGDIAEGYSVSREKKESFPLTVTSAQKNPTAFYLCASSAGVMNIQYFGAGTRLSVL.

The J gene is TRBJ2-7, the V gene TRBV28, with unresolved D. Deletions cut 2 bases from V and 0 bases from J, with 14 bases between. The CDR3 is 16 amino acids. Germline CDR1 reads MDHEN; CDR2 reads SYDVKM. CDR3 sequence: CASSLPQKGRSYEQYF. The CDR3 DNA follows: TGTGCCAGCAGTTTACCCCAAAAAGGGCGCTCCTACGAGCAGTACTTC.

This sequence joins TRBV19 and TRBJ1-1; the D gene is possibly TRBD1 (6 bases). This CDR3 is 17 amino acids long. CDR1 and CDR2 (germline): LNHDA, SQIVND (reference sequence). The V gene lost 6 bases and the J gene lost 4 bases, with 24 bases spanning the gap. CDR3 bases: TGTGCCAGTAGCGCAATTGAGAGTGAGGGGGGTACCACTGAAGCTTTCTTT. Its translation is CASSAIESEGGTTEAFF.

The chain uses TRBV3-1 (or the pseudogene TRBV3-2) and TRBJ1-2; possibly TRBD1 for D (5 bases). Trimming left V 4 bases short and J 4 bases short, with 10 bases between. Germline V CDR1 and CDR2: LGHDT, YNNKEL (reference sequence). The CDR3 has 13 residues. CDR3 coding DNA: TGTGCCAGCAGCCCCCAGGGTGTCTATGGCTACACCTTC. Its protein is CASSPQGVYGYTF.

The V call is TRBV29-1, the J call TRBJ1-2; D is undetermined. V was cut by 1 base and J by 4 bases, with 13 bases left in between. This CDR3 has 14 residues. Germline CDR1 is SQVTM and CDR2 is ANQGSEA. The CDR3 coding sequence is TGCAGCGTTGAAGGTCCAACCACCTCCTATGGCTACACCTTC. This translates into CSVEGPTTSYGYTF. Looking up the rest from reference TRBV29-1 and TRBJ1-2 gives the full variable domain: SAVISQKPSRDICQRGTSLTIQCQVDSQVTMMFWYRQQPGQSLTLIATANQGSEATYESGFVIDKFPISRPNLTFSTLTVSNMSPEDSSIYLCSVEGPTTSYGYTFGSGTRLTVV.

This clone came up once. The chain links TRBV2 to TRBJ2-7; D is perhaps TRBD1 (6 bases). CDR1 is SNHLY and CDR2 is FYNNEI in the germline V gene. The CDR3 has 12 residues. V gave up 8 bases and J gave up 2 bases, with 10 bases separating them. The CDR3 reads CASRDNPYEQYF. The CDR3 DNA follows: TGTGCCAGCCGGGACAACCCCTACGAGCAGTACTTC.